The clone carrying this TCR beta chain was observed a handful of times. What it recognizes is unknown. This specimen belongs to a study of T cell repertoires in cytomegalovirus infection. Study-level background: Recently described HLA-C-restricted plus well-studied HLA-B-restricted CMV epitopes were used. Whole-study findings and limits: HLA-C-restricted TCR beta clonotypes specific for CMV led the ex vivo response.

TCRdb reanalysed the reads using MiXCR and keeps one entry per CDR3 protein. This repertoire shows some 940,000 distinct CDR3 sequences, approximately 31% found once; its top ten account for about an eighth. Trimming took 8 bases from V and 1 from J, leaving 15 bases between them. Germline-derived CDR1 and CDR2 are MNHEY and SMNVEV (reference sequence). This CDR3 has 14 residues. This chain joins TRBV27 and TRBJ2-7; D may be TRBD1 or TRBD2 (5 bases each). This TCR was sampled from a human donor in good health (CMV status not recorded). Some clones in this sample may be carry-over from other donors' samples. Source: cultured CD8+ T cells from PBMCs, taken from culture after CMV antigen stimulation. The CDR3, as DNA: TGTGCCAGCTCCCCCGGGGCGACGTCCTACGAGCAGTACTTC. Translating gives CASSPGATSYEQYF.